These T cell receptor beta chains were read from a single sample in a study of vaccination and CD4 T cells after COVID-19. For these receptors, no antigen is known. TCRdb called the PCR reads again in MiXCR, with one record for every CDR3 protein. The sample shows approximately 20,000 distinct CDR3 sequences, around 40% of them seen only once. Sample: CD4+ T cells from blood, cultured in vitro, taken before SARS-CoV-2 vaccination. These receptors all come from a human donor who had recovered from COVID-19. Both conserved end residues are trimmed from each CDR3.

v_call: TRBV7-9
cdr3_aa: ASSLGTGGGYT

v_call: TRBV5-5
cdr3_aa: ASSRGLAGGQGTGELF

v_call: TRBV20-1
cdr3_aa: SARRDRGHTEAF

v_call: TRBV7-3
cdr3_aa: ASSLSGGQGEQF

v_call: TRBV20-1
cdr3_aa: SAGITPSTGELF

v_call: TRBV19
cdr3_aa: ASSTLRLAGENTDTQY

v_call: TRBV6-2/TRBV6-3
cdr3_aa: ASSYPDRGYT

v_call: TRBV4-3
cdr3_aa: ASSQEAGLGKDTQY

v_call: TRBV6-2/TRBV6-3
cdr3_aa: ASSPYSGTGKDEQY

v_call: TRBV19
cdr3_aa: ASSITTDAGSPLH

v_call: TRBV6-1
cdr3_aa: ASSRTGRELF

v_call: TRBV20-1
cdr3_aa: SARDPGAEYGYT

v_call: TRBV20-1
cdr3_aa: SALKGTSGSSDTQY

v_call: TRBV20-1
cdr3_aa: SARDKRVGRHSNSPLH

v_call: TRBV6-1
cdr3_aa: ASSGLGGNQPQH

v_call: TRBV19
cdr3_aa: ASSTRQGDGYT

v_call: TRBV24-1
cdr3_aa: ATSAGTGVNSNQPQH

v_call: TRBV29-1
cdr3_aa: SVPSGRETQY

v_call: TRBV6-1
cdr3_aa: ASRLGTGDSPLH

v_call: TRBV20-1
cdr3_aa: SASPTPLAGALYNEQF

v_call: TRBV12-3/TRBV12-4
cdr3_aa: ASSGGVSNQPQH

v_call: TRBV19
cdr3_aa: ASSKRGGDRGNQPQH

v_call: TRBV19
cdr3_aa: ASTPPSGQGGTEAF

v_call: TRBV18
cdr3_aa: ASSPGGQNTEAF

v_call: TRBV24-1
cdr3_aa: ATSDAGQGDTEAF

v_call: TRBV7-2
cdr3_aa: ASSLVGQELYGNTIY

v_call: TRBV6-1
cdr3_aa: ASRTGDYGYT

v_call: TRBV20-1
cdr3_aa: SAREPLGGWNTEAF

v_call: TRBV7-2
cdr3_aa: ASSPHSASEAQY

v_call: TRBV23-1
cdr3_aa: ASSPRKETQY

v_call: TRBV12-3/TRBV12-4
cdr3_aa: ASSWGLDTEAF

v_call: TRBV6-2/TRBV6-3
cdr3_aa: ASSPLGTVNNQPQH

v_call: TRBV24-1
cdr3_aa: ATSDFGPSGSTDTQY

v_call: TRBV6-1
cdr3_aa: ASSQTGFSYNEQF

v_call: TRBV9
cdr3_aa: ASSVGRPVRTDTQY

v_call: TRBV7-2
cdr3_aa: ASSRGGETRY